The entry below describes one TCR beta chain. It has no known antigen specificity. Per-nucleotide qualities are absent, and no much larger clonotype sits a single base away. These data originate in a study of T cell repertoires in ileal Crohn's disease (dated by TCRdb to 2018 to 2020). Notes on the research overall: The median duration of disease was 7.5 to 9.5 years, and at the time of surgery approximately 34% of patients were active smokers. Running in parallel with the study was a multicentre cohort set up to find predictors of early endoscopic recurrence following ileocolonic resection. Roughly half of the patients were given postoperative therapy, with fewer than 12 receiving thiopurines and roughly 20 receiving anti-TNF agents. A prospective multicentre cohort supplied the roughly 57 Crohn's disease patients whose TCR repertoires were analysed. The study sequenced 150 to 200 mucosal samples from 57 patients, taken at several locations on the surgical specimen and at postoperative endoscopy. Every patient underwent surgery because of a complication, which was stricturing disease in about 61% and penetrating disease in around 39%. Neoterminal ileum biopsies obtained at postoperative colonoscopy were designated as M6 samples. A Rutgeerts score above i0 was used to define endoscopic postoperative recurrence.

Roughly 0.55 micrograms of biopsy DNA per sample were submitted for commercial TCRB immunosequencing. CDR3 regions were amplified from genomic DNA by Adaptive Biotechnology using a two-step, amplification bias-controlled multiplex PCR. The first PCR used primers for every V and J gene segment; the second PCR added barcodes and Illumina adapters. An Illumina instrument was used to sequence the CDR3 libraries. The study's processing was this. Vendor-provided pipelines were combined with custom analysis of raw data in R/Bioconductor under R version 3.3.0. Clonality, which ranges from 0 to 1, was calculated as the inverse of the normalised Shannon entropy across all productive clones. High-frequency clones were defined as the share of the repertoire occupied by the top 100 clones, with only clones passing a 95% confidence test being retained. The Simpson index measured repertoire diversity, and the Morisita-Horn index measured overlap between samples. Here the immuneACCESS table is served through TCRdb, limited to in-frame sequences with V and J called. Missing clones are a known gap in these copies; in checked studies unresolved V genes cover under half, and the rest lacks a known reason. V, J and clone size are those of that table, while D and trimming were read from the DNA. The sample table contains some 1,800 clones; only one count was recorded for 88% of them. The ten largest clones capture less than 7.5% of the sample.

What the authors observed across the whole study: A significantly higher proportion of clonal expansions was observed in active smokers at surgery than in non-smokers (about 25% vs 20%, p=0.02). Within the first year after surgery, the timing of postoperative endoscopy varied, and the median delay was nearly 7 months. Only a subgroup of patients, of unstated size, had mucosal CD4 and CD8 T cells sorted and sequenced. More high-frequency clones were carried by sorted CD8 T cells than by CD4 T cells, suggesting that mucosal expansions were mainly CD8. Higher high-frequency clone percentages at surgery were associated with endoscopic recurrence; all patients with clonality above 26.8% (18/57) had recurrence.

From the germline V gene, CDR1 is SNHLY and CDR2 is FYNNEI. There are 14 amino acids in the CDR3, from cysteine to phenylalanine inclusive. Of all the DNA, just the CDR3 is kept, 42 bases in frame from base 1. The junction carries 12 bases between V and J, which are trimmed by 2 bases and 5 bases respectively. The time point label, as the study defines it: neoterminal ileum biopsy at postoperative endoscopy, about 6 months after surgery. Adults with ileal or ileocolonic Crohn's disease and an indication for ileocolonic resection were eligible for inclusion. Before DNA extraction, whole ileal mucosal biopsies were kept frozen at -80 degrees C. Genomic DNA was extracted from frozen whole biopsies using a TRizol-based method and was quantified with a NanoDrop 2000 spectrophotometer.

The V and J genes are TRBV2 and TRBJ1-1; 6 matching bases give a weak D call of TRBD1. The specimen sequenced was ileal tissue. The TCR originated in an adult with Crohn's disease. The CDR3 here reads CASSEKGGWTEAFF. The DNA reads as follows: TGTGCCAGCAGTGAAAAAGGGGGGTGGACTGAAGCTTTCTTT.